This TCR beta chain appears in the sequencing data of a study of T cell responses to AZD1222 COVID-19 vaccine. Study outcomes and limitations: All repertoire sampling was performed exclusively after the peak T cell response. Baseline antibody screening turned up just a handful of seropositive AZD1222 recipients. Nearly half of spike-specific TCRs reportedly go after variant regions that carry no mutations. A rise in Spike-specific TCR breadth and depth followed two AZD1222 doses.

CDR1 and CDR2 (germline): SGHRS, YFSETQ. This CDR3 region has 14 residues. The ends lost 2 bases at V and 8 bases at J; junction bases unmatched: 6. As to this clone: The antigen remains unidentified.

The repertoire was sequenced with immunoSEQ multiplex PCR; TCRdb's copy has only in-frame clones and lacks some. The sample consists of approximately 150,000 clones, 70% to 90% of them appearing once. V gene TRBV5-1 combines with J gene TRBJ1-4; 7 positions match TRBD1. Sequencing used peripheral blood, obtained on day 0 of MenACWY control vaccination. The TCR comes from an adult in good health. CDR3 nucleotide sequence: TGCGCCAGCAGCTTTCAGGGGGTCGGGGAAAAACTGTTTTTT. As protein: CASSFQGVGEKLFF.